This TCR beta chain was retrieved from a study of PD-L1 blockade in urothelial cancer. Profiled with immunoSEQ multiplex PCR; TCRdb holds only in-frame clones, not every one. The data show tens of thousands of clones, less than 90% seen once. V lost 0 bases and J lost 3, with 9 bases in between. The CDR3 consists of 14 residues. The germline CDR1 and CDR2 sequences are SGHRS and YFSETQ. This clonotype was sampled from a man aged 65 to 85 with urothelial cancer. Sequences were derived from PBMCs, sampled around atezolizumab (anti-PD-L1) treatment. This rearrangement joins TRBV5-1 to TRBJ1-2; perhaps TRBD1 as D (6 bases). CDR3 amino acids: CASSLAGDDYGYTF. The CDR3 DNA is TGCGCCAGCAGCTTGGCAGGGGACGACTATGGCTACACCTTC.